The entry below describes one T cell receptor beta chain. Repertoires were generated with immunoSEQ multiplex PCR, while TCRdb's copy carries only in-frame clones and drops some. The data contain approximately 90,000 clones, roughly three quarters of them seen just once; the ten biggest clones take up 24%. From germline, CDR1 is ENHRY and CDR2 SYGVKD. Trimming took 4 bases from V and 0 from J, leaving 4 bases between them. CDR3 size: 13 residues. This record belongs to a study of blood T cell repertoires in COVID-19. This chain joins TRBV10-3 and TRBJ1-3; D unclear. The sequenced sample was peripheral blood. This clonotype originated in a human donor in a cohort sampled during active COVID-19. The CDR3 here is CAISAISGNTIYF. CDR3 sequence (DNA): TGTGCCATCAGTGCTATCTCTGGAAACACCATATATTTT.